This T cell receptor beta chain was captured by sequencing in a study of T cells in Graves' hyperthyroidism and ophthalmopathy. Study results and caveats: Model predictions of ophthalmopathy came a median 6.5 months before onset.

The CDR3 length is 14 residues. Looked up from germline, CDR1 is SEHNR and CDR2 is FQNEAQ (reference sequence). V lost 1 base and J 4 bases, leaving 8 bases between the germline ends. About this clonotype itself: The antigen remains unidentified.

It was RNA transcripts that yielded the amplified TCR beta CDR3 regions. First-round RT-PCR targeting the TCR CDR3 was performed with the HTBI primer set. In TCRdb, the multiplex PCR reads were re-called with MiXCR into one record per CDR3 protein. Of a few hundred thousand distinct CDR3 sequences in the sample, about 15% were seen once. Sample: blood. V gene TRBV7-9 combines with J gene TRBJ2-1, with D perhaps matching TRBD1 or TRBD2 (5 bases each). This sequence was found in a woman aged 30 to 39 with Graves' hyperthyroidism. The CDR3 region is CASSLVGAYNEQFF. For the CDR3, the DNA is TGTGCCAGCAGCTTAGTCGGGGCTTACAATGAGCAGTTCTTC.